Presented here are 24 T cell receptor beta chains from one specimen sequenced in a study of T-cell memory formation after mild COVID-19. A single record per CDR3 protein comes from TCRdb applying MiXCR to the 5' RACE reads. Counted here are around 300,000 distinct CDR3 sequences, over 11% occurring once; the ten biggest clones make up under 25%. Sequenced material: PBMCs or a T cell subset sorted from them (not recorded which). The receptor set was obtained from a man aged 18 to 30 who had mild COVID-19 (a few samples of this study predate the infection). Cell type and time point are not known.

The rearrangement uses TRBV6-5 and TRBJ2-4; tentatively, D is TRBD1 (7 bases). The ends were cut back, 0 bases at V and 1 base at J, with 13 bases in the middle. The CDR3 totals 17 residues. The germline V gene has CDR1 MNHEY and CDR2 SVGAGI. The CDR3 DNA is TGTGCCAGCAGTTACTCTTTCAGGGGGGAGGCCAAAAACATTCAGTACTTC. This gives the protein CASSYSFRGEAKNIQYF.

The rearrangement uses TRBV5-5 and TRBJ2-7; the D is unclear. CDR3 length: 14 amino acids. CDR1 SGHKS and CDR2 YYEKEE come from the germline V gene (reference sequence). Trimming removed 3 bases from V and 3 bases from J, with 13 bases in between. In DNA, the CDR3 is TGTGCCAGCAGCTCGCGTCTGTACCACTACGAGCAGTACGTC. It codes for CASSSRLYHYEQYV.

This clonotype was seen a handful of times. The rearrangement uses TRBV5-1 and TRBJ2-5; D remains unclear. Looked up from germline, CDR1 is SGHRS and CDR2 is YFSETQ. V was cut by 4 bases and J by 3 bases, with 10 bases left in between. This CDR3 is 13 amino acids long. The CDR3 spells CASSAEEEETQYF. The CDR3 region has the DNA TGCGCCAGCAGCGCCGAGGAAGAAGAGACCCAGTACTTC.

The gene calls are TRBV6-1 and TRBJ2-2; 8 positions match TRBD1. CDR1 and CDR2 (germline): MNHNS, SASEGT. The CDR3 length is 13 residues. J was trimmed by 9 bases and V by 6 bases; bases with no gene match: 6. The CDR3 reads CASRWQGARELFF. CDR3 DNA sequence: TGTGCCAGCAGGTGGCAGGGGGCAAGGGAGCTGTTTTTT.

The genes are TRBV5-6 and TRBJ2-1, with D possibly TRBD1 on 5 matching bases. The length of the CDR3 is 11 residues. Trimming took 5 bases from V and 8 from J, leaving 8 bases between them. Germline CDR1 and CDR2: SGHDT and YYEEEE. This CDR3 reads CASRWGYEQFF. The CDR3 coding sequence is TGTGCCAGCAGATGGGGCTATGAGCAGTTCTTC.

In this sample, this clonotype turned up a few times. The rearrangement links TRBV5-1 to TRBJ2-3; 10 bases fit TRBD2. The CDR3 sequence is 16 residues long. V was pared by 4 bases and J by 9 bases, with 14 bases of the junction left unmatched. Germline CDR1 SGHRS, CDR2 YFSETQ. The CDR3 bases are TGCGCCAGCAGCACCCAGACAGGGATGGGACTAGCGACGCAGTATTTT. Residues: CASSTQTGMGLATQYF.

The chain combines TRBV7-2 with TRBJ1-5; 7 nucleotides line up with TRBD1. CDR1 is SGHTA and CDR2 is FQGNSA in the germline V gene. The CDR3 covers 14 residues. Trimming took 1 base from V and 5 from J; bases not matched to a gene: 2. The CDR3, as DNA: TGTGCCAGCAGCTTAGTAGACAGGGATCAGCCCCAGCATTTT. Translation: CASSLVDRDQPQHF.

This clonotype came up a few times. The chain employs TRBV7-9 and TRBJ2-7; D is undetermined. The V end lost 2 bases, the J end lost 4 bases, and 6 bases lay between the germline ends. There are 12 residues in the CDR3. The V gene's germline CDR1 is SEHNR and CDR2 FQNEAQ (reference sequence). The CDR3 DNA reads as TGTGCCAGCAGCTTAAGTCGGTACGAGCAGTACTTC. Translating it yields CASSLSRYEQYF. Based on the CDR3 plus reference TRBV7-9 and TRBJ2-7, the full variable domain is DTGVSQNPRHKITKRGQNVTFRCDPISEHNRLYWYRQTLGQGPEFLTYFQNEAQLEKSRLLSDRFSAERPKGSFSTLEIQRTEQGDSAMYLCASSLSRYEQYFGPGTRLTVT.

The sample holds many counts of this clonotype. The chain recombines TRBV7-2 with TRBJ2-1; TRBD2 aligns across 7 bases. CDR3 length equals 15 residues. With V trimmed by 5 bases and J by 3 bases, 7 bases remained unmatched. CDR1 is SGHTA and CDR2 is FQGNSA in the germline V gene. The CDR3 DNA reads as TGTGCCAGCAGCCCCCTTTGGGGGGGCTACAATGAGCAGTTCTTC. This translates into CASSPLWGGYNEQFF.

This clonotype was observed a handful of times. CDR3 sequence reads: CASSFPGQRPLNTGELFF. The CDR3 DNA sequence: TGTGCCAGCAGCTTTCCTGGTCAACGGCCTTTGAACACCGGGGAGCTGTTTTTT. This sequence joins TRBV7-9 and TRBJ2-2; unclear D gene. Germline CDR1 and CDR2: SEHNR and FQNEAQ (reference sequence). The germline V and J ends were trimmed by 3 bases and 1 base, with 18 bases remaining between them. The CDR3 has 18 residues.

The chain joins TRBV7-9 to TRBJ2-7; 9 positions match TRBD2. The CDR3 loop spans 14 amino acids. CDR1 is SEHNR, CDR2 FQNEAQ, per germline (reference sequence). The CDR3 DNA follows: TGTGCCAGCAGCTCCGGACTAGCGCCCTACGAGAAGTACGTC. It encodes CASSSGLAPYEKYV.

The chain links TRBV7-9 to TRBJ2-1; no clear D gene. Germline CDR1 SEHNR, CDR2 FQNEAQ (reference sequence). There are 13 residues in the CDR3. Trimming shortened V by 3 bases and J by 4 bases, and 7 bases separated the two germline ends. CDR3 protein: CASSFSEYNEQFF. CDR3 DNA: TGTGCCAGCAGCTTTTCGGAGTACAATGAGCAGTTCTTC.

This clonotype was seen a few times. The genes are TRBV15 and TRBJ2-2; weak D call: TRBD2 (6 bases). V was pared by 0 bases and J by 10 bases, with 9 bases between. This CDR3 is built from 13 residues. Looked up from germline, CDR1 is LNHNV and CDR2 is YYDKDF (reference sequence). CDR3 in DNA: TGTGCCACCAGCAGAGACCCGGGAGTGGAGCTGTTTTTT. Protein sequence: CATSRDPGVELFF.

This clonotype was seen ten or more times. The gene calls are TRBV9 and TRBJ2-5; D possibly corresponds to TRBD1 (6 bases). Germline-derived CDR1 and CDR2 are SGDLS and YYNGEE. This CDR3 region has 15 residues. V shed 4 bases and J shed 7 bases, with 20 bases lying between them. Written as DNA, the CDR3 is TGTGCCAGCAGCTCCGCGGACAGCGATCTCGGGACCCAGTACTTC. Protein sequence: CASSSADSDLGTQYF.

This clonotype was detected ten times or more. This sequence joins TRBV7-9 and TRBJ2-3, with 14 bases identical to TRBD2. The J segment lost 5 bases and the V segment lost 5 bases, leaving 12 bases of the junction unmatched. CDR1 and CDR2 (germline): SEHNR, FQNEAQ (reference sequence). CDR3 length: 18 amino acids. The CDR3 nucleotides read TGTGCCAGCAGCCCGCCTCCTCGACTAGCGGGGGGGGGAGATACGCAGTATTTT. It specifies CASSPPPRLAGGGDTQYF.

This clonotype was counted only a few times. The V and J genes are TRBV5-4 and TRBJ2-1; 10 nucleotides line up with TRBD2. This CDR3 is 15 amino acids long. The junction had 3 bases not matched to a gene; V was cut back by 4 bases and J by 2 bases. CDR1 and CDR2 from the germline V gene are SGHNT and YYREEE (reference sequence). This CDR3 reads CASSPTSGTYNEQFF. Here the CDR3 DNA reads TGTGCCAGCAGCCCAACTAGCGGGACCTACAATGAGCAGTTCTTC.

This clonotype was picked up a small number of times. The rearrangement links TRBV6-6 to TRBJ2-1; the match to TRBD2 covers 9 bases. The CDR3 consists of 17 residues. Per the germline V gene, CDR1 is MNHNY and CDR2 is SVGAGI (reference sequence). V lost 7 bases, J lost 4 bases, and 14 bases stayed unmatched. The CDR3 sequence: CASTPSSGTSIYNEQFF. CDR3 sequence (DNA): TGTGCCAGCACTCCCAGTAGTGGGACTAGCATTTACAATGAGCAGTTCTTC.

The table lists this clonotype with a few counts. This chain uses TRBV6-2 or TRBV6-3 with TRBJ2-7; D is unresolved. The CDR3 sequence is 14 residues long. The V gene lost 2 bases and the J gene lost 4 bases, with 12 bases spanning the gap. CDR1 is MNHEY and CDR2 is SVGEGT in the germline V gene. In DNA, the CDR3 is TGTGCCAGCAGTTACAGTCTTCAGATATACGAGCAGTACTTC. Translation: CASSYSLQIYEQYF.

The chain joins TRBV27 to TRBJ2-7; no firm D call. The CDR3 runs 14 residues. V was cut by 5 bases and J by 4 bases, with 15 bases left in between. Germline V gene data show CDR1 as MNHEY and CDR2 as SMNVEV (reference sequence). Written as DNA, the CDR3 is TGTGCCAGCAGTCCGGGCCCCCTCGGGTACGAGCAGTACGTC. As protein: CASSPGPLGYEQYV.

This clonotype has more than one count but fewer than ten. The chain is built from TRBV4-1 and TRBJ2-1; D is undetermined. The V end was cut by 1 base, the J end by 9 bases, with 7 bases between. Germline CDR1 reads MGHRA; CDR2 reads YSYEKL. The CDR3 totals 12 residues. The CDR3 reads CASSQGSSEQFF. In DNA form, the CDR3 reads TGCGCCAGCAGCCAAGGGAGTAGTGAGCAGTTCTTC.

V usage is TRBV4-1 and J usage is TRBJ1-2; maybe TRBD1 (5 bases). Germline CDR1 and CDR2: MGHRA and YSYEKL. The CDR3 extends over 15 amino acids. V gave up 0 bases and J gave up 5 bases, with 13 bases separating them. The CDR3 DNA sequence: TGCGCCAGCAGCCAAGAAGGTGGGACGCTATATGGCTACACCTTC. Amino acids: CASSQEGGTLYGYTF.

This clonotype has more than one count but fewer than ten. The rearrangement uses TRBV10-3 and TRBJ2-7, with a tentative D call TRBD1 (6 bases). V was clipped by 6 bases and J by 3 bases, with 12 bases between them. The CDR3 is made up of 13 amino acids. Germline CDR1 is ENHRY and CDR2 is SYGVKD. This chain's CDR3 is CAIRDGQIYEQYF. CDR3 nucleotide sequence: TGTGCCATCAGGGATGGACAGATCTACGAGCAGTACTTC.

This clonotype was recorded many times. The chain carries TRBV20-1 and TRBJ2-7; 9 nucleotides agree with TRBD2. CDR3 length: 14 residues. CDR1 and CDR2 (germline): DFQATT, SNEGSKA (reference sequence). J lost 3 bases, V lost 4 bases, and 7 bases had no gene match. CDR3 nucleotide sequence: TGCAGTGCTATTGGGCAGCGGGGGGACTACGAGCAGTACTTC. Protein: CSAIGQRGDYEQYF.

CDR3 in DNA: TGTGCCAGCGGGAATCGAGACGGGACAGCAAGAAACACCATATATTTT. Its translation: CASGNRDGTARNTIYF. V and J are TRBV28 and TRBJ1-3; 7 nucleotides align to TRBD1. Per germline, CDR1 MDHEN and CDR2 SYDVKM. V trimming: 8 bases; J trimming: 5 bases; junction bases outside the gene matches: 15. This CDR3 is built from 16 residues.